The 16 T cell receptor beta chains given below trace back to one sample, sequenced in a study of OX40 agonist ivuxolimab in advanced cancers. Measured with immunoSEQ multiplex PCR; TCRdb has only the in-frame clones, and not every one. The sample holds about 45,000 clones, under 95% seen once. The source material was CD4+ or CD8+ T cells sorted from blood, sampled in a trial of the OX40 agonist ivuxolimab. All receptors come from an adult with an advanced solid tumor such as melanoma, head and neck, liver or kidney cancer.

The gene calls are TRBV28 and TRBJ2-7; no definite D call. Between the trimmed V and J ends, which lost 6 bases and 4 bases, there was a span of 10 bases. The CDR3 length is 12 residues. Germline lookup yields CDR1 MDHEN and CDR2 SYDVKM. The CDR3 region is CASSLPQYEQYF. The CDR3 DNA follows: TGTGCCAGCAGCCTACCCCAGTACGAGCAGTACTTC.

The CDR3 protein is CASSDTSGRAWNEQFF. The CDR3 DNA follows: TGTGCCAGCAGTGATACTAGCGGGAGGGCCTGGAATGAGCAGTTCTTC. The chain is built from TRBV27 and TRBJ2-1, with 13 bases that match TRBD2. This CDR3 contains 16 residues. Germline V gene data show CDR1 as MNHEY and CDR2 as SMNVEV (reference sequence). The V gene end was trimmed by 5 bases and the J gene end by 7 bases; junction bases not matched to a gene: 8.

The gene calls are TRBV10-3 and TRBJ2-1; D is possibly TRBD1 or TRBD2 (5 bases each). From germline, CDR1 is ENHRY and CDR2 SYGVKD. Trimming pared 10 bases from V and 0 bases from J, leaving 13 bases between. This CDR3 has 14 amino acids. The DNA of the CDR3 is TGTGCCACTGGGGACGTAAGCTCCTACAATGAGCAGTTCTTC. Encoded protein: CATGDVSSYNEQFF.

The gene calls are TRBV19 and TRBJ2-7, with TRBD1 matching over 8 bases. The CDR3 has 15 residues. V was clipped by 5 bases and J by 0 bases; unmatched bases: 6. Germline V CDR1 and CDR2: LNHDA, SQIVND (reference sequence). The CDR3 loop is CASSASGTGSYEQYF. CDR3 DNA sequence: TGTGCCAGTAGTGCCAGTGGGACAGGCTCCTACGAGCAGTACTTC.

This sequence joins TRBV6-5 and TRBJ2-1; 7 bases are shared with TRBD2. Germline V gene sequence: CDR1 MNHEY, CDR2 SVGAGI. CDR3 length: 13 residues. The V segment lost 6 bases and the J segment 7 bases; nucleotides outside the gene matches: 6. The CDR3 region is CASREAGMNEQFF. The DNA for the CDR3 is TGTGCCAGCAGAGAAGCGGGGATGAATGAGCAGTTCTTC.

The V and J genes are TRBV9 and TRBJ2-6, with 15 bases lining up with TRBD2. V was pared by 3 bases and J by 2 bases, with 3 bases of the junction left unmatched. The CDR3 loop spans 18 amino acids. Germline V gives CDR1 SGDLS, CDR2 YYNGEE. CDR3 sequence reads: CASSGRTSGGAGANVLTF. The CDR3 DNA follows: TGTGCCAGCAGCGGCCGGACTAGCGGGGGGGCTGGGGCCAACGTCCTGACTTTC.

The chain carries TRBV11-2 and TRBJ2-7; D possibly corresponds to TRBD2 (5 bases). Germline CDR1 reads SGHAT; CDR2 reads FQNNGV. The V end lost 0 bases, the J end lost 4 bases, and 10 bases lay between the germline ends. The CDR3 length is 14 residues. In DNA, the CDR3 is TGTGCCAGCAGCTTAGAAGCTAGCAGGTACGAGCAGTACTTC. It encodes CASSLEASRYEQYF.

CDR3 DNA: TGTGCCAGCAGCCAAGTCGCGGCCACCGGGGAGCTGTTTTTT. Translation: CASSQVAATGELFF. V and J are TRBV4-2 and TRBJ2-2, with D hard to call. This CDR3 has 14 residues. Germline CDR1 reads LGHNA; CDR2 reads YNFKEQ. Between the trimmed V and J ends, which lost 1 base and 4 bases, there was a span of 7 bases.

This CDR3 is CATSRDLLGPGEKLFF. The DNA of the CDR3 is TGTGCCACCAGCAGAGATCTTTTGGGCCCCGGGGAAAAACTGTTTTTT. The V call is TRBV15, the J call TRBJ1-4; D is unresolved. V gave up 0 bases and J gave up 8 bases, with 16 bases separating them. The CDR3 is 16 residues long. In germline, CDR1 is LNHNV, CDR2 YYDKDF (reference sequence).

The chain links TRBV30 to TRBJ1-2; perhaps TRBD1 as D (5 bases). In germline, CDR1 is GTSNPN, CDR2 SVGIG (reference sequence). Trimming stripped 0 bases from V and 7 bases from J, with 12 bases between. The CDR3 has 13 residues. For the CDR3, the DNA is TGTGCCTGGAGTGTTGGAGGGACGAGTGGCTACACCTTC. Protein sequence: CAWSVGGTSGYTF. Full variable domain (missing parts from reference TRBV30 and TRBJ1-2): SQTIHQWPATLVQPVGSPLSLECTVEGTSNPNLYWYRQAAGRGLQLLFYSVGIGQISSEVPQNLSASRPQDRQFILSSKKLLLSDSGFYLCAWSVGGTSGYTFGSGTRLTVV.

This chain uses TRBV5-6 with TRBJ2-7; 14 bases align to TRBD2. CDR1 and CDR2 (germline): SGHDT, YYEEEE. The V segment lost 3 bases and the J segment 7 bases; nucleotides outside the gene matches: 6. The CDR3 spans 15 residues. CDR3 amino acids: CASSSGTSGRGEQYF. In DNA form, the CDR3 reads TGTGCCAGCAGCTCCGGGACTAGCGGGAGAGGAGAGCAGTACTTC.

The CDR3 bases are TGTGCCAGTAGTATCTGGGGCGTTGGCAATCAGCCCCAGCATTTT. This sequence encodes CASSIWGVGNQPQHF. The chain uses TRBV19 and TRBJ1-5; D perhaps matches TRBD1 (5 bases). From germline, CDR1 is LNHDA and CDR2 SQIVND (reference sequence). Trimming removed 3 bases from V and 2 bases from J, with 11 bases in between. The CDR3 is made up of 15 amino acids.

The rearrangement links TRBV5-1 to TRBJ1-1; D is unresolved. V lost 4 bases and J 1 base, leaving 11 bases between the germline ends. CDR3 length: 14 amino acids. Germline assignment: CDR1 SGHRS and CDR2 YFSETQ. Here the CDR3 DNA reads TGCGCCAGCAGCCCTGACGGAAAGAACACTGAAGCTTTCTTT. Protein product: CASSPDGKNTEAFF.

The chain recombines TRBV9 with TRBJ1-1; TRBD1 is a possible D gene (5 bases). Germline V gene sequence: CDR1 SGDLS, CDR2 YYNGEE. V lost 0 bases and J 3 bases, leaving 15 bases between the germline ends. CDR3 size: 16 residues. The CDR3 sequence: CASSVAQRGEDTEAFF. In DNA form, the CDR3 reads TGTGCCAGCAGCGTAGCTCAAAGGGGCGAGGACACTGAAGCTTTCTTT.

The rearrangement links TRBV9 to TRBJ2-1; possible D gene TRBD1, 7 bases. Per the germline V gene, CDR1 is SGDLS and CDR2 is YYNGEE. Trimming cost V 3 bases and J 0 bases, with 16 bases left between them. The CDR3 is made up of 17 amino acids. The CDR3 is CASSALPRDSSYNEQFF. DNA for the CDR3: TGTGCCAGCAGCGCCCTCCCGCGGGACAGCTCCTACAATGAGCAGTTCTTC.

The CDR3 spells CASSLQGATSDEQFF. The DNA for the CDR3 is TGTGCCAGCAGCTTACAAGGGGCGACTAGCGATGAGCAGTTCTTC. The chain joins TRBV7-6 to TRBJ2-1, with 8 bases lining up with TRBD2. The V gene's germline CDR1 is SGHVS and CDR2 FNYEAQ. The J segment lost 8 bases and the V segment lost 2 bases, leaving 8 bases of the junction unmatched. The CDR3 runs to 15 residues.